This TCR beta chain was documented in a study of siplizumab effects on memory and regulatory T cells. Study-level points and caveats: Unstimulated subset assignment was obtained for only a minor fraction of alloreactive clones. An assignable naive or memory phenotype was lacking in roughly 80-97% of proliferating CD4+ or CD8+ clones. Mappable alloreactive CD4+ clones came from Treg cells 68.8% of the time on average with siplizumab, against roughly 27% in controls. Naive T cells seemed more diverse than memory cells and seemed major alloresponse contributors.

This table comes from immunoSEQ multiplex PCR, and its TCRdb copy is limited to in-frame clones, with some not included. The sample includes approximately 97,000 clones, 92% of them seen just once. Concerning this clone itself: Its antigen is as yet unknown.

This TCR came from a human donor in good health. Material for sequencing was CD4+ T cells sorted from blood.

CDR3 DNA sequence: TGCGCCAGCAGCTTGACGGCTAATGAAAAACTGTTTTTT. It codes for CASSLTANEKLFF. The V gene is TRBV5-1, the J gene TRBJ1-4; D is unclear. Germline values: CDR1 SGHRS, CDR2 YFSETQ. The CDR3 extends over 13 amino acids. V was pared by 1 base and J by 3 bases, with 4 bases between. Combining the CDR3 with reference TRBV5-1 and TRBJ1-4 gives the whole variable domain KAGVTQTPRYLIKTRGQQVTLSCSPISGHRSVSWYQQTPGQGLQFLFEYFSETQRNKGNFPGRFSGRQFSNSRSEMNVSTLELGDSALYLCASSLTANEKLFFGSGTQLSVL.